Listed below are T cell receptor beta chains from one sample, sequenced in a study of blood T cell repertoires in COVID-19. This table comes from immunoSEQ multiplex PCR, and its TCRdb copy is limited to in-frame clones, with some not included. The table lists about 170,000 clones, 70% to 80% of them singletons. Specimen: PBMCs or T cells enriched from blood (not recorded which). The receptors were gathered from a woman aged 65 to 85 in a cohort exposed to, infected with or recovered from COVID-19 (not recorded which). The CDR3 runs from the conserved cysteine through the conserved F or W. D genes are given only for firm matches. Not every row has a clone size; where given, it reads once, few, many or a size class.

>TRBJ1-5|once|TRBV2|TRBD1
TGTGCCAGCAGTGAAGCGCTTTATCAGACAGGGGGAAATCAGCCCCAGCATTTT
CASSEALYQTGGNQPQHF
>TRBJ2-1|-|TRBV9|TRBD2
TGTGCCAGCAGCCCCCCCCAACTAGCGGTTATCAATGAGCAGTTCTTC
CASSPPQLAVINEQFF
>TRBJ2-3|-|TRBV5-1|-
TGCGCCAGCAGCTTGGGACAGCCCACAGATACGCAGTATTTT
CASSLGQPTDTQYF
>TRBJ2-3|-|TRBV5-6|-
TGTGCCAGCAGCTTAAAGACAGTTACTAGCACAGATACGCAGTATTTT
CASSLKTVTSTDTQYF
>TRBJ1-4|few|TRBV11-1|-
TGTGCCAGCAGCTTCGCAGGGCGGTCGGAAAAACTGTTTTTT
CASSFAGRSEKLFF
>TRBJ2-6|once|TRBV19|-
TGTGCCAGTATGGTAGGGAGAGACCGTCGCTCTGGGGCCAACGTCCTGACTTTC
CASMVGRDRRSGANVLTF
>TRBJ2-5|-|TRBV5-1|-
TGCGCCAGCAGCTTGGGGACAACGCGGGAGACCCAGTACTTC
CASSLGTTRETQYF
>TRBJ2-1|few|TRBV19|-
TGTGCCAGTAGTATCCTAGCGTCCTACAATGAGCAGTTCTTC
CASSILASYNEQFF
>TRBJ2-4|once|TRBV18|TRBD1
TGTGCCAGCTCCCCCGGGACAGGAAAAAACATTCAGTACTTC
CASSPGTGKNIQYF
>TRBJ1-4|-|TRBV7-9|-
TGTGCCAGCAGCTTATTACAGGAAAAACTGTTTTTT
CASSLLQEKLFF
>TRBJ2-5|-|TRBV7-2|-
TGTGCCAGCAGCCCCGACTATTCCCAGTACTTC
CASSPDYSQYF
>TRBJ2-7|-|TRBV7-2|-
TGTGCCAGCAGACCCGCCAACTTTCACGAGCAGTACTTC
CASRPANFHEQYF
>TRBJ1-2|-|TRBV19|-
TGTGCCAGTAGTACGTCCTTTGATAGGACAGCTTCTTATGGCTACACCTTC
CASSTSFDRTASYGYTF
>TRBJ2-3|-|TRBV28|-
TGTGCCAGCAGTTTACCCTCAATAAGGGGCTACTCCACAGATACGCAGTATTTT
CASSLPSIRGYSTDTQYF
>TRBJ1-2|-|TRBV5-1|-
TGCGCCAGCAGCCCGGGACACTATAACTATGGCTACACCTTC
CASSPGHYNYGYTF
>TRBJ2-7|-|TRBV28|TRBD2
TGTGCCAGCAGTTTCAGGACTTTTAGCGGGAGGGGCCACGAGCAGTACTTC
CASSFRTFSGRGHEQYF
>TRBJ2-7|-|TRBV28|TRBD2
TGTGCCAGCGGGGGACTAGCGGGAGGGCTGTACGAGCAGTACTTC
CASGGLAGGLYEQYF
>TRBJ2-2|-|TRBV5-1|-
TGCGCCAGCAGCTTGATGGCAGCGAACACCGGGGAGCTGTTTTTT
CASSLMAANTGELFF
>TRBJ1-1|-|TRBV19|-
TGTGCCAGTAGGACGAGGGGAGGGGAAAACACTGAAGCTTTCTTT
CASRTRGGENTEAFF
>TRBJ1-2|-|TRBV6-1|TRBD1
TGTGCCAGCAGTGAATTGGTGACAGGGGGAACAGTCTATGGCTACACCTTC
CASSELVTGGTVYGYTF
>TRBJ2-1|once|TRBV11-2|TRBD1
TGTGCCAGCAGCCTATTACCGGGACAGGGGCCCTACAATGAGCAGTTCTTC
CASSLLPGQGPYNEQFF
>TRBJ2-5|few|TRBV7-9|-
TGTGCCAGCAGCTCTCCGACAAACCAAGAGACCCAGTACTTC
CASSSPTNQETQYF
>TRBJ2-7|few|TRBV10-3|TRBD1
TGTGCCACGACACAGGGGAAGGGGTACGAGCAGTACTTC
CATTQGKGYEQYF
>TRBJ1-5|-|TRBV28|-
TGTGCCAGCAGTGGGGGCTGGGGACAGCCCCAGCATTTT
CASSGGWGQPQHF
>TRBJ2-3|-|TRBV19|-
TGTGCCAGTAGTTGGGGAGGAGGACTGAGCGTTGGAGATACGCAGTATTTT
CASSWGGGLSVGDTQYF
>TRBJ2-3|-|TRBV18|TRBD2
TGTGCCAGCTCGCGGACTAGCGGGAGCACAGATACGCAGTATTTT
CASSRTSGSTDTQYF
>TRBJ2-1|few|TRBV9|TRBD2
TGTGCCAGCAGCGTAGGGACTAGCGGTGAGCAGTTCTTC
CASSVGTSGEQFF
>TRBJ2-3|few|TRBV24-1|TRBD1
TGTGCCACCAGTGATCGTCGTGGGACAGGGGGCAGAGATACGCAGTATTTT
CATSDRRGTGGRDTQYF
>TRBJ1-2|-|TRBV4-1|-
TGCGCCAGCAGCCTTGAAACGACGACCAGGGTCGATGGCTACACCTTC
CASSLETTTRVDGYTF
>TRBJ1-2|-|TRBV6-1|-
TGTGCCAGCAGTGAAAGGTGGGGGGATGGCTACACCTTC
CASSERWGDGYTF
>TRBJ2-1|-|TRBV10-1|-
TGCGCCAGCAGTGAGTCCCGAGCGACCACCTACAATGAGCAGTTCTTC
CASSESRATTYNEQFF
>TRBJ1-1|-|TRBV30|-
TGTGCCGCGGGGTGGGATGCTTTCTTT
CAAGWDAFF
>TRBJ1-5|-|TRBV28|TRBD1
TGTGCCAGCAGTGGTGGGCAGGGGGCCTATCAGCCCCAGCATTTT
CASSGGQGAYQPQHF
>TRBJ1-4|-|TRBV28|-
TGTGCCAGCAGTTCGAATACGAGGAAACTGTTTTTT
CASSSNTRKLFF
>TRBJ2-7|-|TRBV6-5|TRBD2
TGTGCCAGCACTAAGGGCACTAGCGGGTTCTACGAGCAGTACTTC
CASTKGTSGFYEQYF
>TRBJ2-1|-|TRBV18|-
TGTGCCAGCTCACCATATTTCCGGGACAACAATGAGCAGTTCTTC
CASSPYFRDNNEQFF
>TRBJ2-1|once|TRBV19|TRBD2
TGTGCCAGTAGTATGAGGTCGACCGGGAGGTCCAATGAGCAGTTCTTC
CASSMRSTGRSNEQFF
>TRBJ1-3|once|TRBV6-5|TRBD1
TGTGCCAGCGGGGACAGCAACTCTGGAAACACCATATATTTT
CASGDSNSGNTIYF
>TRBJ1-1|-|TRBV5-1|-
TGCGCCAGCAGCTTGGCAGGGTCGGCTGAAGCTTTCTTT
CASSLAGSAEAFF
>TRBJ1-1|once|TRBV20-1|-
TGCAGTGCTAGTAGGGGGGGGATGGACACTGAAGCTTTCTTT
CSASRGGMDTEAFF
>TRBJ2-2|-|TRBV7-9|TRBD1
TGTGCCAGCTTCACAGGGGGCCGGTACGGGGAGCTGTTTTTT
CASFTGGRYGELFF
>TRBJ2-2|once|TRBV18|-
TGTGCCAGCTCACGACAGGACAACACCGGGGAGCTGTTTTTT
CASSRQDNTGELFF
>TRBJ2-3|-|TRBV6-5|-
TGTGCCAGCAGCCGAAGCACTAGTTCAGATACGCAGTATTTT
CASSRSTSSDTQYF
>TRBJ2-1|once|TRBV18|-
TGTGCCAGCTCACCGCAGGGTTGGGATGAGCAGTTCTTC
CASSPQGWDEQFF